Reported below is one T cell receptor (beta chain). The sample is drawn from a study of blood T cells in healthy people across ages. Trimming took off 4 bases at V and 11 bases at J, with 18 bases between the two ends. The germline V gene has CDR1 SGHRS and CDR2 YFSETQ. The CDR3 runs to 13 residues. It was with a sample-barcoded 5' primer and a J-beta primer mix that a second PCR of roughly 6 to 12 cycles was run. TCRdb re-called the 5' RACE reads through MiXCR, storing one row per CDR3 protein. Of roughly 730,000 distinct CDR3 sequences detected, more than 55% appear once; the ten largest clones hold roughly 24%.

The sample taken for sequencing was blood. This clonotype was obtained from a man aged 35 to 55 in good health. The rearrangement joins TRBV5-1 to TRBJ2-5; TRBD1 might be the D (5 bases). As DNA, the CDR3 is TGCGCCAGCAGCGCCCTACAGGACCATGAGCAGTACTTC. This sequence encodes CASSALQDHEQYF.